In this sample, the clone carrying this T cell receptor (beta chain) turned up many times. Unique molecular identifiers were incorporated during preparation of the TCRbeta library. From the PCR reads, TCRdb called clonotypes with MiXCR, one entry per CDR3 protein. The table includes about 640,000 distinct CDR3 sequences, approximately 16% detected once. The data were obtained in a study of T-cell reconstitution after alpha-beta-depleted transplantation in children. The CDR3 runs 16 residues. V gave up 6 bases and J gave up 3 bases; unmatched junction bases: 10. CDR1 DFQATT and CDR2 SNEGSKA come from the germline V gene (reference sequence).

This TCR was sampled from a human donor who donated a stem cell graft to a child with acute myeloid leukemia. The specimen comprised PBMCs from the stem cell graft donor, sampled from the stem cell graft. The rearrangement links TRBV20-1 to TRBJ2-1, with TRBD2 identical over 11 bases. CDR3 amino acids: CSAERLAGSYYNEQFF. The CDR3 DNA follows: TGCAGTGCAGAGAGACTAGCGGGGAGCTACTACAATGAGCAGTTCTTC.